This T cell receptor (beta chain) was documented in a study of CXCR3-negative and CXCR3-positive naive CD8 T cells. Study-wide findings and caveats: Naive CXCR3-negative cells resembled naive CXCR3-positive cells in TRBV-TRBJ usage; memory cells differed. More hydrophobic TRB CDR3s were found in CXCR3-positive naive cells than in CXCR3-negative naive cells.

The TRB libraries of cDNA were built by UMI-labeled 5' RACE. After re-calling the 5' RACE reads, TCRdb lists one entry per CDR3 protein, DNA absent. The sample's table shows some 130,000 distinct CDR3 sequences. As for this clonotype: The target antigen is unknown.

The CDR3 extends over 15 amino acids. Sequencing was carried out using naive CXCR3- CD8+ T cells from blood. Subset specified: CD45RO-CCR7+CD27+CD95- naive CD8+ T cells lacking CXCR3 (TNR3-). This TCR derives from a human donor in good health. Some clones in this sample may be carry-over from other donors' samples. The chain couples TRBV12-3 or TRBV12-4 to TRBJ2-1; the TRBD1 assignment by TCRdb is unverifiable without DNA. The CDR3 here is CASRGVGGATAEQFF.